The 12 T cell receptor beta chains below were found in one sample sequenced in a study of T cell responses to AZD1222 COVID-19 vaccine. Libraries were prepared by immunoSEQ multiplex PCR; TCRdb keeps only in-frame clonotypes and omits some of them. This sample has under 70,000 clones, with 75% to 85% found just once. Source: peripheral blood, taken on day 0 of MenACWY control vaccination. The receptors shown here come from an adult in good health.

The genes are TRBV11-2 and TRBJ1-3; 8 bases agree with TRBD1. CDR3 length: 15 residues. Losses at the gene ends were 0 bases for V and 8 bases for J; bases not matched to a gene: 6. Per the germline V gene, CDR1 is SGHAT and CDR2 is FQNNGV. The DNA for the CDR3 is TGTGCCAGCAGCTTAGATCCAGGGGGCGCAGACACCATATATTTT. It codes for CASSLDPGGADTIYF. Full variable domain (remainder filled in from reference TRBV11-2 and TRBJ1-3): EAGVAQSPRYKIIEKRQSVAFWCNPISGHATLYWYQQILGQGPKLLIQFQNNGVVDDSQLPKDRFSAERLKGVDSTLKIQPAKLEDSAVYLCASSLDPGGADTIYFGEGSWLTVV.

The chain carries TRBV10-3 and TRBJ1-1; D might be TRBD1 (5 bases). Germline V gives CDR1 ENHRY, CDR2 SYGVKD. The length of the CDR3 is 15 residues. Trimming pared 10 bases from V and 4 bases from J, leaving 22 bases between. This CDR3 is CATGTGTTRGTEAFF. In nucleotides, the CDR3 is TGTGCCACAGGGACGGGAACAACCCGGGGCACTGAAGCTTTCTTT.

The chain links TRBV5-1 to TRBJ2-3; 7 bases fit TRBD1. Trimming cost V 3 bases and J 1 base; bases outside gene matches: 2. This CDR3 region has 14 residues. Germline CDR1 reads SGHRS; CDR2 reads YFSETQ. Written as DNA, the CDR3 is TGCGCCAGCAGCTCCGGACAGGGCACAGATACGCAGTATTTT. It yields the protein CASSSGQGTDTQYF.

The gene calls are TRBV7-2 and TRBJ2-3; 10 bases line up with TRBD1. The CDR3 runs 15 residues. Germline V gene lookup returns CDR1 SGHTA and CDR2 FQGNSA. V trimming: 2 bases; J trimming: 8 bases; junction bases outside the gene matches: 7. CDR3 residues: CASSLRDRGSSTQYF. In DNA, the CDR3 is TGTGCCAGCAGCTTAAGGGACAGGGGCTCTAGTACGCAGTATTTT.

The chain carries TRBV10-3 and TRBJ1-1; no firm D call. Germline CDR1 is ENHRY and CDR2 is SYGVKD. Trimming took 4 bases from V and 2 from J, leaving 8 bases between them. This CDR3 region has 13 residues. The CDR3 spells CAISVSENTEAFF. Here the CDR3 DNA reads TGTGCCATCAGTGTCAGCGAAAACACTGAAGCTTTCTTT.

The count of this clone is one. This sequence joins TRBV19 and TRBJ2-5, with 9 nucleotides matching TRBD1. In germline, CDR1 is LNHDA, CDR2 SQIVND (reference sequence). Germline trimming cut 4 bases from V and 4 bases from J; bases unmatched to any gene: 7. The CDR3 is 15 amino acids. This CDR3 is CASSSRDREGETQYF. The CDR3 nucleotides read TGTGCCAGTAGTAGCCGGGACAGGGAGGGAGAGACCCAGTACTTC.

The chain has TRBV30 and TRBJ1-1; 7 nucleotides agree with TRBD1. CDR1 is GTSNPN, CDR2 SVGIG, per germline (reference sequence). The CDR3 contains 13 residues. V lost 8 bases and J lost 5; bases outside the gene matches: 11. The DNA for the CDR3 is TGTGCCCTCAGGGGGGGTGAATATACTGAAGCTTTCTTT. It yields the protein CALRGGEYTEAFF.

The chain has TRBV6-5 and TRBJ1-6; TRBD1 is a possible D gene (6 bases). The CDR3 covers 14 residues. The germline CDR1 and CDR2 sequences are MNHEY and SVGAGI. The germline V and J ends were trimmed by 0 bases and 14 bases, with 14 bases remaining between them. The CDR3 is CASSYSAGTRTLHF. As DNA, the CDR3 is TGTGCCAGCAGTTACTCCGCCGGGACAAGGACCCTCCACTTT.

There are a few counts of this clone. V usage is TRBV19 and J usage is TRBJ2-1; 7 bases map to TRBD2. Per germline, CDR1 LNHDA and CDR2 SQIVND (reference sequence). The CDR3 loop spans 14 amino acids. V trimming: 6 bases; J trimming: 6 bases; junction bases outside the gene matches: 8. The CDR3 DNA reads as TGTGCCAGTAGCGGGACTACGACCGCCAATGAGCAGTTCTTC. It encodes CASSGTTTANEQFF.

The chain carries TRBV7-9 and TRBJ1-2; D not certain. This CDR3 is built from 13 residues. V lost 1 base and J lost 3, with 6 bases in between. The germline CDR1 and CDR2 sequences are SEHNR and FQNEAQ (reference sequence). CDR3 DNA: TGTGCCAGCAGCTTAGAAGGAGACTATGGCTACACCTTC. Residues: CASSLEGDYGYTF.

The chain links TRBV6-1 to TRBJ1-5; the match to TRBD1 covers 12 bases. Germline assignment: CDR1 MNHNS and CDR2 SASEGT. Germline trimming cut 4 bases from V and 1 base from J; bases unmatched to any gene: 8. The CDR3 is 18 residues long. DNA of the CDR3: TGTGCCAGCAGTGCCCCGGGGGGACAGGGGGCGAGCAATCAGCCCCAGCATTTT. As protein: CASSAPGGQGASNQPQHF.

This clone has a single count. The chain links TRBV3-1 (or the pseudogene TRBV3-2) to TRBJ2-7, with TRBD2 matching 7 bases. The CDR3 is made up of 15 amino acids. The V gene end was trimmed by 1 base and the J gene end by 0 bases; junction bases not matched to a gene: 3. Germline assignment: CDR1 LGHDT and CDR2 YNNKEL (reference sequence). The DNA of the CDR3 is TGTGCCAGCAGCCAAGCTAGCGGTAGCTCCTACGAGCAGTACTTC. It translates to CASSQASGSSYEQYF.